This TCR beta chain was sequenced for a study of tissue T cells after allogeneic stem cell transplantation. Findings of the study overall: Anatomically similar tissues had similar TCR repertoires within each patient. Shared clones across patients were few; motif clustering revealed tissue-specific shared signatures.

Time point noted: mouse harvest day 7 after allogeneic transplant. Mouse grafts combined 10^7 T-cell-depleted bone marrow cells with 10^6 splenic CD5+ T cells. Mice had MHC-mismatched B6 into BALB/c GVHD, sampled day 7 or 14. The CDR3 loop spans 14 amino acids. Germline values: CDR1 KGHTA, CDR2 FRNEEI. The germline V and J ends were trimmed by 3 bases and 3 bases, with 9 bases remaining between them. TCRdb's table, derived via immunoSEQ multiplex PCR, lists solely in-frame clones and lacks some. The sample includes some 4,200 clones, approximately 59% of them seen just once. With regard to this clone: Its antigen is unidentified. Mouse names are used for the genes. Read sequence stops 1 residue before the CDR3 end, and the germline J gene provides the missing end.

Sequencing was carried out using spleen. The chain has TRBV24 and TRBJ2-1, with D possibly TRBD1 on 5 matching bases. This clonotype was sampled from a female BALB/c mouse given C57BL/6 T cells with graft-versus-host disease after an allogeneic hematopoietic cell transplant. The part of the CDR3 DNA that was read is TGTGCCAGCAGTCTAGGCAGGGCCTATGCTGAGCAGTTC. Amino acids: CASSLGRAYAEQF. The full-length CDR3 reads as CASSLGRAYAEQFF.